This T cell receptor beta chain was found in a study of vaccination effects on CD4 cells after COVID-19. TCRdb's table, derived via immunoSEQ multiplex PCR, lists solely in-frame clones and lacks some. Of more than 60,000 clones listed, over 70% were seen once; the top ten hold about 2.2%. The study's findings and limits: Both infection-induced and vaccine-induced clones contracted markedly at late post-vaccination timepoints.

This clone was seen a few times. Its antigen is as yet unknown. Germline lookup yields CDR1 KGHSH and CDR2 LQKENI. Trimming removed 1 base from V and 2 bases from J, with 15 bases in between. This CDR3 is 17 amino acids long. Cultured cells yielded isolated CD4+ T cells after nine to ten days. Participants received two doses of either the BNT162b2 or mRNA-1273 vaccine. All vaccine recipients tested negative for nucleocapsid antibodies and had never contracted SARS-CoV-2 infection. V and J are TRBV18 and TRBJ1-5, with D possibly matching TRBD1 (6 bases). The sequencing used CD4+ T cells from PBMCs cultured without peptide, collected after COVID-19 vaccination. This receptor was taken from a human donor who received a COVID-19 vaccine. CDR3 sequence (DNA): TGTGCCAGCTCACCACGTGGCTCGGCAGGGGGCAATCAGCCCCAGCATTTT. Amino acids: CASSPRGSAGGNQPQHF.